This passage covers 17 T cell receptor beta chains from one sample sequenced in a study of T cell responses to AZD1222 COVID-19 vaccine (dated by TCRdb to the early 2020s). Libraries were prepared through the immunoSEQ multiplex PCR assay. TCRdb took this table from immuneACCESS and kept in-frame rearrangements with V and J called. Such tables lack part of the clones; where checked against another copy, unresolved V genes explain under half of the gap, and the rest is unexplained. The sample data list about 140,000 clones, and about 86% of these were observed just once. The ten largest account for around 5% of the sample. In the paper's terms, the time point label means: about 28 days (+/-7) after the second vaccine dose. The source material was peripheral blood, sampled 28 days after the second AZD1222 dose. These receptors were taken from an adult who received the AZD1222 COVID-19 vaccine.

The chain uses TRBV19 and TRBJ2-1; 7 bases agree with TRBD1. V lost 4 bases, J lost 6 bases, and 6 bases stayed unmatched. There are 14 residues in the CDR3. CDR1 is LNHDA and CDR2 is SQIVND in the germline V gene (reference sequence). CDR3 sequence reads: CASSTPRDSNEQFF. The CDR3 DNA reads TGTGCCAGTAGTACCCCCCGGGACAGCAATGAGCAGTTCTTC.

The V and J genes are TRBV2 and TRBJ2-1; the D call may be TRBD1 or TRBD2 (5 bases each). CDR1 and CDR2 from the germline V gene are SNHLY and FYNNEI. Trimming removed 4 bases at V and 8 bases at J, with 30 bases between. The CDR3 runs to 19 residues. The CDR3 protein is CASSVKGLLGARGWDEQFF. The CDR3 DNA sequence: TGTGCCAGCAGTGTAAAGGGCTTACTAGGGGCGCGCGGTTGGGATGAGCAGTTCTTC.

In its sample, this clone was seen a few times. The rearrangement joins TRBV6-5 to TRBJ1-2, with D possibly TRBD1 on 5 matching bases. Germline assignment: CDR1 MNHEY and CDR2 SVGAGI. The CDR3 extends over 12 amino acids. Trimming took 8 bases from V and 6 from J, leaving 13 bases between them. The CDR3 reads CASLSRGDGYTF. The CDR3 DNA reads TGTGCCAGCCTGTCCCGGGGCGATGGCTACACCTTC.

J is TRBJ2-4 and V is TRBV7-9; 8 nucleotides agree with TRBD1. CDR1 and CDR2 from the germline V gene are SEHNR and FQNEAQ (reference sequence). The ends lost 10 bases at V and 3 bases at J; junction bases unmatched: 11. The CDR3 runs to 15 residues. The CDR3 bases are TGTGCCACCCAACAGGGGGAGATAGTCAAAAACATTCAGTACTTC. Translated, it gives CATQQGEIVKNIQYF.

The chain joins TRBV6-5 to TRBJ2-7, with 9 bases matching TRBD2. Germline values: CDR1 MNHEY, CDR2 SVGAGI. The trim removed 0 bases at V and 0 bases at J, leaving 0 bases unmatched. The CDR3 loop spans 15 amino acids. CDR3 protein: CASSYSSGGSYEQYF. The CDR3 bases are TGTGCCAGCAGTTACTCTAGCGGGGGCTCCTACGAGCAGTACTTC.

The J gene is TRBJ1-3, the V gene TRBV5-6; D remains ambiguous. This CDR3 spans 12 amino acids. V was trimmed by 1 base and J by 8 bases, leaving 7 bases between them. CDR1 is SGHDT, CDR2 YYEEEE, per germline. CDR3 region: CASSLSRDTIYF. CDR3 bases: TGTGCCAGCAGCTTGTCCCGGGACACCATATATTTT.

CDR3 loop: CSVVTGVREKLFF. The CDR3 coding sequence is TGCAGCGTGGTGACAGGGGTACGAGAAAAACTGTTTTTT. The chain joins TRBV29-1 to TRBJ1-4; 8 bases are shared with TRBD1. The germline CDR1 and CDR2 sequences are SQVTM and ANQGSEA. The V and J ends lost 6 bases and 8 bases, in that order; junction bases with no gene match: 8. CDR3 size: 13 residues.

The chain carries TRBV5-1 and TRBJ2-3; TRBD2 is a possible D gene (6 bases). Deletions cut 3 bases from V and 2 bases from J, with 13 bases between. There are 15 residues in the CDR3. Germline values: CDR1 SGHRS, CDR2 YFSETQ. CDR3 amino acids: CASSSGSGLTDTQYF. The CDR3 nucleotides are TGCGCCAGCAGCTCGGGTAGCGGACTCACAGATACGCAGTATTTT.

The chain recombines TRBV6-2 or TRBV6-3 with TRBJ1-2; D is possibly TRBD1 (5 bases). In germline, CDR1 is MNHEY, CDR2 SVGEGT. The V end was cut by 5 bases, the J end by 8 bases, with 18 bases between. This CDR3 spans 14 amino acids. CDR3 sequence (DNA): TGTGCCAGCAGTGCCCGGGACGATCACGGAGGCTACACCTTC. Translating gives CASSARDDHGGYTF.

The chain joins TRBV24-1 to TRBJ1-1; D uncertain. The V end lost 7 bases, the J end lost 3 bases, and 17 bases lay between the germline ends. This CDR3 is 15 amino acids long. The germline V gene has CDR1 KGHDR and CDR2 SFDVKD. This CDR3 is CATSSGRSLHTEAFF. The DNA for the CDR3 is TGTGCCACCAGCTCTGGGCGCAGCCTTCACACTGAAGCTTTCTTT.

The chain recombines TRBV5-6 with TRBJ2-1; D is perhaps TRBD2 (7 bases). V gave up 2 bases and J gave up 2 bases, with 8 bases separating them. The germline V gene encodes CDR1 SGHDT and CDR2 YYEEEE. This CDR3 has 14 amino acids. The DNA of the CDR3 is TGTGCCAGCAGCTTAGGGGGGGCCTACAATGAGCAGTTCTTC. The encoded protein is CASSLGGAYNEQFF. Full variable domain (rest looked up from reference TRBV5-6 and TRBJ2-1): DAGVTQSPTHLIKTRGQQVTLRCSPKSGHDTVSWYQQALGQGPQFIFQYYEEEERQRGNFPDRFSGHQFPNYSSELNVNALLLGDSALYLCASSLGGAYNEQFFGPGTRLTVL.

The rearrangement uses TRBV27 and TRBJ2-7; D ambiguous. Germline CDR1 and CDR2: MNHEY and SMNVEV (reference sequence). The CDR3 is 13 amino acids. Deletions cut 8 bases from V and 3 bases from J, with 14 bases between. CDR3 sequence: CASGRARDYEQYF. The CDR3, as DNA: TGTGCCAGCGGTCGGGCGCGCGACTACGAGCAGTACTTC.

The rearrangement links TRBV5-1 to TRBJ1-2; D gene unclear. CDR1 and CDR2 (germline): SGHRS, YFSETQ. This CDR3 comprises 13 residues. V lost 1 base and J lost 8, with 12 bases in between. The CDR3 protein is CASSLKGLEGYTF. CDR3 nucleotides: TGCGCCAGCAGCTTGAAAGGGCTCGAGGGCTACACCTTC.

This clone was seen only a few times. V gene TRBV4-1 combines with J gene TRBJ2-7; possible D gene TRBD1, 5 bases. The CDR3 has 15 amino acids. The V end lost 5 bases, the J end lost 0 bases, and 14 bases lay between the germline ends. Germline CDR1 reads MGHRA; CDR2 reads YSYEKL. In nucleotides, the CDR3 is TGCGCCAGCAGCTTAAAGGTTCAGGGCTCCTACGAGCAGTACTTC. Amino acid sequence: CASSLKVQGSYEQYF.

The chain combines TRBV10-1 with TRBJ2-7; 14 nucleotides match TRBD2. The CDR3 sequence is 15 residues long. Per the germline V gene, CDR1 is WNHNN and CDR2 is SYGVQD (reference sequence). Trimming removed 9 bases from V and 0 bases from J; junction bases left unmatched: 4. The CDR3 protein is CASPGTSGSSYEQYF. The CDR3 DNA reads TGCGCCAGTCCCGGGACTAGCGGGAGCTCCTACGAGCAGTACTTC.

This clone was seen only once. J is TRBJ2-7 and V is TRBV24-1, with 9 bases matching TRBD1. V gave up 3 bases and J gave up 2 bases; unmatched junction bases: 1. CDR3 length: 14 amino acids. Germline CDR1 reads KGHDR; CDR2 reads SFDVKD. CDR3 bases: TGTGCCACCAGTGATACAGGGGGCACCTACGAGCAGTACTTC. This codes for CATSDTGGTYEQYF.

The chain is built from TRBV28 and TRBJ1-5, with a possible D match to TRBD1 (6 bases). Germline CDR1 MDHEN, CDR2 SYDVKM. CDR3 length: 14 residues. The V end lost 7 bases, the J end lost 7 bases, and 17 bases lay between the germline ends. As DNA, the CDR3 is TGTGCCAGCAAAGGGGGGGCAGGGTTGCAGCCCCAGCATTTT. This gives the protein CASKGGAGLQPQHF.